Described below is a single T cell receptor beta chain sequence and its context. What it binds is unknown. Germline assignment: CDR1 MGHRA and CDR2 YSYEKL. Trimming removed 2 bases at V and 0 bases at J, with 17 bases between. This CDR3 is built from 17 residues. The PCR made use of 60 Vbeta and 13 Jbeta primers. Assay used: immunoSEQ multiplex PCR; TCRdb lists only in-frame clones, some missing. The sample yields fewer than 150,000 clones, 80% seen once. This sample stems from a study of cytomegalovirus exposure and HLA in healthy donors. Whole-study results and caveats: Association with HLA alleles at 0.05 false discovery rate was found for 16,951 TCR beta sequences in a later analysis. Donors were assumed by presence/absence analyses to have roughly uniform sequencing depth. Excluded were some V segments that proved indistinguishable, including TRBV6-2 and TRBV6-3.

This clonotype was obtained from a middle-aged man in good health and CMV-seropositive. The sequencing input was PBMCs. V is TRBV4-1 and J is TRBJ2-7; D possibly corresponds to TRBD1 (5 bases). This CDR3 is CASSQTSGQDNSYEQYF. As DNA, the CDR3 is TGCGCCAGCAGCCAAACCTCAGGGCAGGATAACTCCTACGAGCAGTACTTC.